These 12 T cell receptor beta chains were all obtained from the same sample, sequenced in a study of shared clonotypes between healthy human individuals. Terminally differentiated effector memory CD45RA+ cells were excluded by CCR7 positive selection of CD45RO-negative cells. TCRdb's copy holds only in-frame clones and misses some; the assay was immunoSEQ multiplex PCR. The sample holds roughly 850,000 clones, about 96% seen once. The sequenced material came from naive CD8+ T cells sorted from blood. The receptor set was obtained from a man between 25 and 39 years old in good health.

This clone occurred once. J is TRBJ2-2 and V is TRBV7-9; tentative D call: TRBD2 (6 bases). The CDR3 covers 12 residues. The germline V and J ends were trimmed by 8 bases and 4 bases, with 8 bases remaining between them. CDR1 and CDR2 from the germline V gene are SEHNR and FQNEAQ (reference sequence). This chain's CDR3 is CASGRTTGELFF. CDR3 DNA sequence: TGTGCCAGCGGGAGGACCACCGGGGAGCTGTTTTTT.

To note about this clone: Other DNA variants within this sample encode the same CDR3. The rearrangement links TRBV7-8 to TRBJ2-3; D not certain. The length of the CDR3 is 12 residues. In germline, CDR1 is SGHVS, CDR2 FQNEAQ. The ends were cut back, 5 bases at V and 1 base at J, with 4 bases in the middle. The CDR3 here is CASSPRTDTQYF. The CDR3 DNA sequence: TGTGCCAGCAGCCCCCGCACAGATACGCAGTATTTT.

The CDR3 is CASSVEGGFTEAFF. DNA of the CDR3: TGTGCCAGCAGCGTAGAGGGAGGGTTCACTGAAGCTTTCTTT. V usage is TRBV9 and J usage is TRBJ1-1; D unclear. Germline V gives CDR1 SGDLS, CDR2 YYNGEE. Trimming pared 0 bases from V and 4 bases from J, leaving 10 bases between. The CDR3 totals 14 residues.

The V gene is TRBV14, the J gene TRBJ2-4, with D maybe TRBD2 (6 bases). Trimming took off 4 bases at V and 3 bases at J, with 13 bases between the two ends. CDR3 length: 15 amino acids. Per germline, CDR1 SGHDN and CDR2 FVKESK. The DNA for the CDR3 is TGTGCCAGCAGCCCGGCGGGGTGGGTCAAAAACATTCAGTACTTC. Residues: CASSPAGWVKNIQYF. The variable domain in full, completed from reference TRBV14 and TRBJ2-4, reads EAGVTQFPSHSVIEKGQTVTLRCDPISGHDNLYWYRRVMGKEIKFLLHFVKESKQDESGMPNNRFLAERTGGTYSTLKVQPAELEDSGVYFCASSPAGWVKNIQYFGAGTRLSVL.

The chain joins TRBV27 to TRBJ1-2, with TRBD1 identical over 7 bases. Per germline, CDR1 MNHEY and CDR2 SMNVEV (reference sequence). This CDR3 spans 15 amino acids. The V gene end was trimmed by 3 bases and the J gene end by 3 bases; junction bases not matched to a gene: 7. CDR3 sequence reads: CASSFNRGGDYGYTF. The CDR3 DNA sequence: TGTGCCAGCAGTTTCAACAGGGGTGGTGACTATGGCTACACCTTC.

V usage is TRBV7-9 and J usage is TRBJ2-1; possible D gene TRBD2, 6 bases. The germline V gene has CDR1 SEHNR and CDR2 FQNEAQ (reference sequence). The V end lost 5 bases, the J end lost 11 bases, and 16 bases lay between the germline ends. The CDR3 contains 13 residues. The CDR3 loop is CASSPREGPQQFF. CDR3 nucleotide sequence: TGTGCCAGCAGCCCGCGGGAAGGGCCCCAGCAGTTCTTC.

The V and J genes are TRBV7-9 and TRBJ2-1; TRBD1 or TRBD2 may be the D gene (6 bases each). Germline-derived CDR1 and CDR2 are SEHNR and FQNEAQ (reference sequence). The CDR3 loop spans 17 amino acids. V was pared by 5 bases and J by 4 bases, with 21 bases between. CDR3: CASSPRLSRGLYNEQFF. The CDR3 DNA reads TGTGCCAGCAGCCCCCGTCTCAGTCGGGGGCTGTACAATGAGCAGTTCTTC.

The chain has TRBV29-1 and TRBJ2-1; D is unresolved. The CDR3 runs to 12 residues. The germline V gene has CDR1 SQVTM and CDR2 ANQGSEA. Trimming shortened V by 6 bases and J by 4 bases, and 10 bases separated the two germline ends. CDR3 sequence (DNA): TGCAGCGTCACCGACTTATACAATGAGCAGTTCTTC. Translating it yields CSVTDLYNEQFF.

This chain uses TRBV6-5 with TRBJ1-2; 7 bases map to TRBD1. Looked up from germline, CDR1 is MNHEY and CDR2 is SVGAGI. The V gene end was trimmed by 7 bases and the J gene end by 4 bases; junction bases not matched to a gene: 6. CDR3 length: 13 residues. The CDR3 DNA reads as TGTGCCAGCACCTTAGGACAGGTCTATGGCTACACCTTC. Protein product: CASTLGQVYGYTF.

The V call is TRBV19, the J call TRBJ2-2; D possibly uses TRBD1 or TRBD2 (5 bases each). The CDR3 runs 17 residues. V was clipped by 0 bases and J by 0 bases, with 11 bases between them. Per the germline V gene, CDR1 is LNHDA and CDR2 is SQIVND (reference sequence). The DNA of the CDR3 is TGTGCCAGTAGTATAGAAACCGGGACGGCGAACACCGGGGAGCTGTTTTTT. Amino acid sequence: CASSIETGTANTGELFF.

V usage is TRBV30 and J usage is TRBJ1-2; D uncertain. The V end was cut by 0 bases, the J end by 6 bases, with 14 bases between. CDR3 length: 14 amino acids. Germline V gene lookup returns CDR1 GTSNPN and CDR2 SVGIG (reference sequence). The CDR3 loop reads CAWSVREYVDGYTF. The DNA of the CDR3 is TGTGCCTGGAGTGTACGAGAATACGTGGATGGCTACACCTTC.

The V and J genes are TRBV10-1 and TRBJ2-1; D ambiguous. The CDR3 length is 13 residues. CDR1 is WNHNN and CDR2 is SYGVQD in the germline V gene (reference sequence). With 2 bases removed from V and 9 bases from J, the gap between germline ends came to 11 bases. CDR3 in DNA: TGCGCCAGCAGTGAGGGGCCCCCGGGTGAGCAGTTCTTC. Protein product: CASSEGPPGEQFF.